This T cell receptor beta chain emerged from a study of response to subunit inactivated influenza vaccine. General observations from the study: After each seasonal influenza vaccination, few new T cells are recruited, the authors suggested.

This clonotype was detected a few times. Its antigen remains unidentified. MiXCR, applied by TCRdb to the RT-PCR reads, yields one record per CDR3 protein. The sample lists approximately 290,000 distinct CDR3 sequences, roughly 22% occurring once. This CDR3 has 15 residues. V dropped 1 base and J dropped 7 bases, with 13 bases sitting between them. The sequence was obtained from a man between 50 and 75 years old who received an inactivated influenza vaccine. This chain links TRBV12-3 or TRBV12-4 with TRBJ2-2; D is undetermined. The sample here was PBMCs from blood, taken about 20 months after vaccination. Written as DNA, the CDR3 is TGTGCCAGCAGTTTAGTGATTGGCCCCGACGGGGAGCTGTTTTTT. The encoded protein is CASSLVIGPDGELFF.